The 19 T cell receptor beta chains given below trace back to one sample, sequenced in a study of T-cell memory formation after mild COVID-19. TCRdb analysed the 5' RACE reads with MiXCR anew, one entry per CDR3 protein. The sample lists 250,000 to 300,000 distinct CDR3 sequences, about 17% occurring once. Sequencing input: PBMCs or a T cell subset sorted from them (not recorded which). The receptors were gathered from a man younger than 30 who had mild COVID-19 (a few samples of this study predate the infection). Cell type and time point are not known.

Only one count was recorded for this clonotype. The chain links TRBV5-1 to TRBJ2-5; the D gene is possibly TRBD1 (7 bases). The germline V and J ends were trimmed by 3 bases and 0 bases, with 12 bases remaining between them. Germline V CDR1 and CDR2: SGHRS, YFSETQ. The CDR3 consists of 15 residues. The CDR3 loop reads CASSSEGTDQETQYF. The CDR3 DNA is TGCGCCAGCAGCTCGGAGGGGACAGACCAAGAGACCCAGTACTTC.

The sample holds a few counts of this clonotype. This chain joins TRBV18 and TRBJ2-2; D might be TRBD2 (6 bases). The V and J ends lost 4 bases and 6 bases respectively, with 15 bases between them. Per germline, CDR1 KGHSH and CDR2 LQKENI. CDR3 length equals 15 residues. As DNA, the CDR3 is TGTGCCAGCTCACTATATGACACGGGAGCCGGGGAGCTGTTTTTT. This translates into CASSLYDTGAGELFF.

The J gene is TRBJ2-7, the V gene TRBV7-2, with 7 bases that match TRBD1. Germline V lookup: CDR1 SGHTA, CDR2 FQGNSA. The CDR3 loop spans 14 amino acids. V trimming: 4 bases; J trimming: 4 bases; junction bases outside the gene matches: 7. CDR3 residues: CASSWGTDSYEQYV. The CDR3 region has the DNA TGTGCCAGCAGCTGGGGGACAGATTCGTACGAGCAGTACGTC.

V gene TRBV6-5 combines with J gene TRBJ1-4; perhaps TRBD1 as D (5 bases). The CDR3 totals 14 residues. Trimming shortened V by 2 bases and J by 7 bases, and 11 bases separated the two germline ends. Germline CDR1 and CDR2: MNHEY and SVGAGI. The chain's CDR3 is CASSYAGRVEKLFF. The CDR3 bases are TGTGCCAGCAGTTACGCAGGGAGAGTTGAAAAACTGTTTTTT.

The CDR3 region has the DNA TGTGCCAGCAGCCCCCTTGAGGGGGTCGGGATTGATACGCAGTATTTT. Its translation is CASSPLEGVGIDTQYF. The chain is built from TRBV13 and TRBJ2-3; D may be TRBD1 (6 bases). Germline V gives CDR1 PRHDT, CDR2 FYEKMQ (reference sequence). The CDR3 loop spans 16 amino acids. V was clipped by 5 bases and J by 6 bases, with 21 bases between them.

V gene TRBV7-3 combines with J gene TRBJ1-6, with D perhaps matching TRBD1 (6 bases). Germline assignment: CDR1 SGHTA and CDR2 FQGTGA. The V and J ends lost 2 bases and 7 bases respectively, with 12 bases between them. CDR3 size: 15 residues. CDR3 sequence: CASSLWGPRNSPLHF. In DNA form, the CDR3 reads TGTGCCAGCAGCTTATGGGGGCCCCGCAATTCACCCCTCCACTTT.

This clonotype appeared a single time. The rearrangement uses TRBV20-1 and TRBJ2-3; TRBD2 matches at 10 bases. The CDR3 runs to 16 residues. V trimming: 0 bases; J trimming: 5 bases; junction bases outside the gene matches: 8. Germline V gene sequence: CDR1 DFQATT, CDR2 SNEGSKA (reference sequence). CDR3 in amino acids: CSARDPSGGAGDTQYF. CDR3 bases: TGCAGTGCTAGAGATCCCAGCGGGGGGGCTGGAGATACGCAGTATTTT.

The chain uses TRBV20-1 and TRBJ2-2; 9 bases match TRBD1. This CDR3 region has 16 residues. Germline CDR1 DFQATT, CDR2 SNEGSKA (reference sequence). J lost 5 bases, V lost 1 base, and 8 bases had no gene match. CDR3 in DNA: TGCAGTGCTAGAGGATGGGGACAGGGAGTAACCGGGGAGCTGTTTTTT. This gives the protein CSARGWGQGVTGELFF.

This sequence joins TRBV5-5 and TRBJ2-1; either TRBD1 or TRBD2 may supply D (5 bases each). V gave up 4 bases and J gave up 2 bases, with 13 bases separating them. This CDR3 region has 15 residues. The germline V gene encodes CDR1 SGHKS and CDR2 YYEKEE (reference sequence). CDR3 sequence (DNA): TGTGCCAGCAGCCGGGGACGGGGACCCTACAATGAGCAGTTCTTC. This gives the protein CASSRGRGPYNEQFF.

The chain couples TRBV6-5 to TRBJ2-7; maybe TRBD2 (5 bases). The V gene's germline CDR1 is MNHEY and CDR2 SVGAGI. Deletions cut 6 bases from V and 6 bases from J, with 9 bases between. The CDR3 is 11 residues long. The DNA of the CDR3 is TGTGCCAGCAGCTCCAGCGGCGAGCAGTACTTC. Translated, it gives CASSSSGEQYF.

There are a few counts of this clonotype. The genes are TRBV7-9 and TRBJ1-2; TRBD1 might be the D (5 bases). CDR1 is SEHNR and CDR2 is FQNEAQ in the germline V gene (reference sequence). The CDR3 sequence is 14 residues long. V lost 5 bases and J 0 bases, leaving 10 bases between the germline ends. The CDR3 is CASSPGPSNYGYTF. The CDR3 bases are TGTGCCAGCAGCCCAGGGCCATCTAACTATGGCTACACCTTC.

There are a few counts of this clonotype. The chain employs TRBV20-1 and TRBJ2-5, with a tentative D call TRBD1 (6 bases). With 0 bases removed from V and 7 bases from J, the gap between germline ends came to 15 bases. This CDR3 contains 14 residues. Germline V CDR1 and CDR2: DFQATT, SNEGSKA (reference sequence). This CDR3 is CSAREAQGLGTQYF. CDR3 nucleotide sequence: TGCAGTGCTAGAGAAGCACAGGGCCTTGGGACCCAGTACTTC.

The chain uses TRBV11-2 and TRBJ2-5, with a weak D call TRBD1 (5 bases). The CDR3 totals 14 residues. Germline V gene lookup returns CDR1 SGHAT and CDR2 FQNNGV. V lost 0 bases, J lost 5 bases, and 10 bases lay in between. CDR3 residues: CASSLEAGWETQYF. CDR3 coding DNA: TGTGCCAGCAGCTTAGAAGCAGGGTGGGAGACCCAGTACTTC. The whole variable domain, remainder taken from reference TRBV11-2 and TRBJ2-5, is EAGVAQSPRYKIIEKRQSVAFWCNPISGHATLYWYQQILGQGPKLLIQFQNNGVVDDSQLPKDRFSAERLKGVDSTLKIQPAKLEDSAVYLCASSLEAGWETQYFGPGTRLLVL.

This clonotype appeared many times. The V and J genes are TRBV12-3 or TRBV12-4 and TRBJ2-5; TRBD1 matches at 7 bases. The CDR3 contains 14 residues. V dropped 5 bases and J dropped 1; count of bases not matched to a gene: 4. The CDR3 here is CASSPWDSQETQYF. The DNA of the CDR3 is TGTGCCAGCAGTCCCTGGGACAGCCAAGAGACCCAGTACTTC.

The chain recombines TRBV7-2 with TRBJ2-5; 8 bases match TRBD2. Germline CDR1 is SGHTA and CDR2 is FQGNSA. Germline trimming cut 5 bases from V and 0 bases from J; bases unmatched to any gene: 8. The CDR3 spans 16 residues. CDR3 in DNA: TGTGCCAGCAGCGATACTAGCGGAGAGTACCAAGAGACCCAGTACTTC. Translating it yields CASSDTSGEYQETQYF.

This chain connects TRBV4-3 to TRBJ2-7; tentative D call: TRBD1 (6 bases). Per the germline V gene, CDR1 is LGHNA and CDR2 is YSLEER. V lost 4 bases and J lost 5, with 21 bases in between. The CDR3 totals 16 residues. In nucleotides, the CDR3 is TGCGCCAGCAGCCGAGACAGGACCTATCGAGTTGACGAGCAGTACGTC. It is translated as CASSRDRTYRVDEQYV.

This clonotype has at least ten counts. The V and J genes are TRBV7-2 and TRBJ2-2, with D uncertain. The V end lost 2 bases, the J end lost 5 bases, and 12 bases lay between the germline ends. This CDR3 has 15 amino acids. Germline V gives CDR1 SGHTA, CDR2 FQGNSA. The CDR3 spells CASSLNTGWTGELFF. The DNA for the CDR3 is TGTGCCAGCAGCTTAAATACGGGCTGGACCGGGGAGCTGTTTTTT. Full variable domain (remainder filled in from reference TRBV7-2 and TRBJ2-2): GAGVSQSPSNKVTEKGKDVELRCDPISGHTALYWYRQSLGQGLEFLIYFQGNSAPDKSGLPSDRFSAERTGGSVSTLTIQRTQQEDSAVYLCASSLNTGWTGELFFGEGSRLTVL.

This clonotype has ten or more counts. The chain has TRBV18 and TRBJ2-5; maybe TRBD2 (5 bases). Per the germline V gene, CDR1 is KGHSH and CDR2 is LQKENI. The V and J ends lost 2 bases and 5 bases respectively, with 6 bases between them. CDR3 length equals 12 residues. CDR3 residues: CASSPGSETQYF. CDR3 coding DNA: TGTGCCAGCTCACCAGGGAGCGAGACCCAGTACTTC.

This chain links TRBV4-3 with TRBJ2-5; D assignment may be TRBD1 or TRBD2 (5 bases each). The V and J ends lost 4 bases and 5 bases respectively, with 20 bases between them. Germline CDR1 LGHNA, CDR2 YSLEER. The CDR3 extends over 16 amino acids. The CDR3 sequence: CASSPILGDRWETQYF. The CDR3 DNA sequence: TGCGCCAGCAGCCCGATTTTGGGGGACCGATGGGAGACCCAGTACTTC.